The rows below give T cell receptor beta chains drawn from one sample of a study of T cells in Graves' hyperthyroidism and ophthalmopathy. TCRdb used MiXCR to reprocess the multiplex PCR reads, holding one entry per CDR3 protein. The sample consists of around 600,000 distinct CDR3 sequences, 13% to 15% of them appearing once. Sequenced material: blood. The receptors were gathered from a woman between 18 and 30 years old with Graves' ophthalmopathy. CDR3s include the opening cysteine and the closing phenylalanine or tryptophan. The order of the fields is clone size, V gene, J gene, D gene, CDR3 protein, CDR3 DNA. D genes are given only for firm matches. For some rows the clone size is stated as once, few or many, or as a class when expanded; others skip it.

abundance: few
v_gene: TRBV11-1
j_gene: TRBJ2-1
d_gene: TRBD2
CDR3aa: CASSLASLAGGQFF
CDR3nt: TGTGCCAGCAGCTTAGCAAGCCTAGCGGGAGGGCAGTTCTTC

abundance: many
v_gene: TRBV28
j_gene: TRBJ1-5
d_gene: -
CDR3aa: CASRTDPASNQPQHF
CDR3nt: TGTGCCAGCAGAACGGACCCGGCGAGCAATCAGCCCCAGCATTTT

abundance: -
v_gene: TRBV5-1
j_gene: TRBJ2-7
d_gene: TRBD2
CDR3aa: CASSLTTSGSSYEQYF
CDR3nt: TGCGCCAGCAGCTTGACAACTAGCGGGAGTTCATACGAGCAGTACTTC

abundance: -
v_gene: TRBV19
j_gene: TRBJ1-2
d_gene: TRBD1
CDR3aa: CASSTSRDRRTQRNYGYTF
CDR3nt: TGTGCCAGTAGTACCTCTCGGGACAGAAGAACGCAACGAAACTATGGCTACACCTTC

abundance: many
v_gene: TRBV3-1
j_gene: TRBJ2-3
d_gene: -
CDR3aa: CASSQDTGRPDSTDTQYF
CDR3nt: TGTGCCAGCAGCCAAGACACGGGGAGGCCCGATAGCACAGATACGCAGTATTTT

abundance: few
v_gene: TRBV4-2
j_gene: TRBJ1-6
d_gene: -
CDR3aa: CASSQDVQGSSPLHF
CDR3nt: TGTGCCAGCAGCCAAGACGTACAGGGTAGTTCACCCCTCCACTTT

abundance: many
v_gene: TRBV12-3/TRBV12-4
j_gene: TRBJ1-1
d_gene: -
CDR3aa: CASRGAHTEAFF
CDR3nt: TGTGCCAGCAGAGGGGCCCACACTGAAGCTTTCTTT

abundance: -
v_gene: TRBV12-3/TRBV12-4
j_gene: TRBJ2-2
d_gene: TRBD1
CDR3aa: CASSLQQGANTGELFF
CDR3nt: TGTGCCAGCAGTTTACAACAGGGGGCCAACACCGGGGAGCTGTTTTTT

abundance: many
v_gene: TRBV20-1
j_gene: TRBJ2-2
d_gene: TRBD2
CDR3aa: CSATTSEFTGELFF
CDR3nt: TGCAGTGCTACCACTAGCGAGTTTACCGGGGAGCTGTTTTTT

abundance: many
v_gene: TRBV24-1
j_gene: TRBJ2-7
d_gene: TRBD1
CDR3aa: CATSDPGQGRYEQYF
CDR3nt: TGTGCCACCAGTGATCCGGGACAGGGGCGCTACGAGCAGTACTTC

abundance: few
v_gene: TRBV6-5
j_gene: TRBJ2-3
d_gene: TRBD2
CDR3aa: CASRPTSVGGTDTQYF
CDR3nt: TGTGCCAGCAGACCCACTAGCGTGGGTGGCACAGATACGCAGTATTTT

abundance: -
v_gene: TRBV9
j_gene: TRBJ2-1
d_gene: -
CDR3aa: CASFFGQLQRYNEQFF
CDR3nt: TGTGCCAGCTTCTTTGGCCAGCTTCAACGGTACAATGAGCAGTTCTTC

abundance: many
v_gene: TRBV6-1
j_gene: TRBJ2-3
d_gene: -
CDR3aa: CASRLTDTQYF
CDR3nt: TGTGCCAGCAGACTCACAGATACGCAGTATTTT

abundance: many
v_gene: TRBV7-9
j_gene: TRBJ2-1
d_gene: -
CDR3aa: CASSTGRNNEQFF
CDR3nt: TGTGCCAGCAGCACCGGACGGAACAATGAGCAGTTCTTC

abundance: few
v_gene: TRBV12-3/TRBV12-4
j_gene: TRBJ2-3
d_gene: TRBD2
CDR3aa: CASSFLAGGPTDTQYF
CDR3nt: TGTGCCAGCAGTTTCCTCGCGGGAGGGCCGACAGATACGCAGTATTTT

abundance: many
v_gene: TRBV24-1
j_gene: TRBJ2-1
d_gene: -
CDR3aa: CATSALGSSYNEQFF
CDR3nt: TGTGCCACCAGTGCCCTGGGGAGCTCCTACAATGAGCAGTTCTTC

abundance: many
v_gene: TRBV24-1
j_gene: TRBJ1-1
d_gene: -
CDR3aa: CATTSDRNTEAFF
CDR3nt: TGTGCCACCACCTCCGACAGGAACACTGAAGCTTTCTTT